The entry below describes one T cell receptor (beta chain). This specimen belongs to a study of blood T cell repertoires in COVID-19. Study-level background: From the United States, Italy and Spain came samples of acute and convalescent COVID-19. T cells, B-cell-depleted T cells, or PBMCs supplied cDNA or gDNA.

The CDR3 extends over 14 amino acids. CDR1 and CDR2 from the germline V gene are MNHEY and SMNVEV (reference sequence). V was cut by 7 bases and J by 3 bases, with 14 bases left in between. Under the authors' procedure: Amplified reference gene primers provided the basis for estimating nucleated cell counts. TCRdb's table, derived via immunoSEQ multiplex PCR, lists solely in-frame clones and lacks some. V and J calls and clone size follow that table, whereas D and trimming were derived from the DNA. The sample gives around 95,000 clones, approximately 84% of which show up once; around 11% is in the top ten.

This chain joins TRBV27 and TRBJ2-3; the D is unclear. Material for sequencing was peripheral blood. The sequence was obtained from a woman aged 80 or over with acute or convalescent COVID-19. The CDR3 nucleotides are TGTGCCAGCAAGGAAAGAACTAAAACAGATACGCAGTATTTT. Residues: CASKERTKTDTQYF.